A single TCR beta chain is shown here with its context. The antigen is not known. These data are taken from a study of cytomegalovirus exposure and HLA in healthy donors. Study context: The 550 to 800 first-cohort repertoires and the roughly 120 validation repertoires shared the same platform, a later analysis reported. General study points: The authors confirmed in vitro that three CMV-associated chains were specific for CMV antigens. Whilst most TCR sequences proved rare, a subset of public TCRs occurred across many donors. Within the 90 to 150 validation repertoires, first-cohort TCR clusters tended to co-occur, according to a later analysis.

Measured with immunoSEQ multiplex PCR; TCRdb has only the in-frame clones, and not every one. The table shows 150,000 or so clones, with roughly 89% occurring only once. V dropped 8 bases and J dropped 8; count of bases not matched to a gene: 7. Per the germline V gene, CDR1 is SGHVS and CDR2 is FQNEAQ. The CDR3 contains 13 residues. This clonotype originated in a woman aged 18-29 years in good health and CMV-seronegative. The sequenced sample consisted of PBMCs. This rearrangement joins TRBV7-8 to TRBJ1-4; 8 bases are shared with TRBD1. CDR3 protein: CASQGQGHEKLFF. In DNA form, the CDR3 reads TGTGCCAGCCAAGGACAGGGCCACGAAAAACTGTTTTTT. Variable domain in full (rest from reference TRBV7-8 and TRBJ1-4): GAGVSQSPRYKVAKRGQDVALRCDPISGHVSLFWYQQALGQGPEFLTYFQNEAQLDKSGLPSDRFFAERPEGSVSTLKIQRTQQEDSAVYLCASQGQGHEKLFFGSGTQLSVL.